This T cell receptor beta chain was documented in a study of T cell changes during pregnancy in multiple sclerosis. Here immunoSEQ multiplex PCR was the method, and the copy in TCRdb shows in-frame clones only, minus some. Altogether under 55,000 clones are present, approximately 92% being singletons, with the ten largest covering 0.37%. This CDR3 has 15 residues. V shed 1 base and J shed 6 bases, with 14 bases lying between them. The V gene's germline CDR1 is MGHRA and CDR2 YSYEKL. The V call is TRBV4-1, the J call TRBJ2-3; D gene unclear. This TCR was sampled from a female donor with multiple sclerosis, enrolled in a pregnancy study. This specimen was CD4+ T cells from peripheral blood mononuclear cells, taken before pregnancy. The CDR3 loop reads CASSQAIVSVDTQYF. CDR3 sequence (DNA): TGCGCCAGCAGCCAAGCGATAGTCAGCGTGGATACGCAGTATTTT.